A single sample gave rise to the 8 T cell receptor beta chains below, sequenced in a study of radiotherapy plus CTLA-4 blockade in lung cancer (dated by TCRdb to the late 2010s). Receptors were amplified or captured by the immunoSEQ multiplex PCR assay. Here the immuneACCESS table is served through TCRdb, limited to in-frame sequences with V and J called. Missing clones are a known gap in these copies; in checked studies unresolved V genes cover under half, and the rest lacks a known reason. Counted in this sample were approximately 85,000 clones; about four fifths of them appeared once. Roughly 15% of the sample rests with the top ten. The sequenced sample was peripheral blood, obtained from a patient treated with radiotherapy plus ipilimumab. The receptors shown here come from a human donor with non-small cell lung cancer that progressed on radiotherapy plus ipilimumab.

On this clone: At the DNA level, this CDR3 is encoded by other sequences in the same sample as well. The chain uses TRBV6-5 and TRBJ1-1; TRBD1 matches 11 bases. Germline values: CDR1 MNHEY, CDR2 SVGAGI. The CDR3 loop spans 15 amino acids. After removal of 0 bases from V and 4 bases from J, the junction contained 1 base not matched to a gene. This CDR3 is CASSYSGTGGTEAFF. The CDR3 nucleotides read TGTGCCAGCAGTTACTCGGGGACAGGGGGCACTGAAGCTTTCTTT.

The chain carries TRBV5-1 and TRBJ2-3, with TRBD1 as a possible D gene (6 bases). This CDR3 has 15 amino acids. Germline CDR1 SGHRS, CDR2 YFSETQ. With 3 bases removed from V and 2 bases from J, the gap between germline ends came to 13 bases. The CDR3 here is CASSSGRGATDTQYF. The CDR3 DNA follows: TGCGCCAGCAGCTCCGGCAGGGGAGCCACAGATACGCAGTATTTT.

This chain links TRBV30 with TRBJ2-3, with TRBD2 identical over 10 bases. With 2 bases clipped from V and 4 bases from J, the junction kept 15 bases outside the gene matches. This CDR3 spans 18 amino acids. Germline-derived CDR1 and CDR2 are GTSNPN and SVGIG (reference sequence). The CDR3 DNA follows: TGTGCCTGGAGTAGAGGAGACACGGGACTAGCGATAGCAGATACGCAGTATTTT. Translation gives CAWSRGDTGLAIADTQYF.

For the CDR3, the DNA is TGTGCCTGGAGTGTACAGGGAAGGGCTGAAGCTTTCTTT. It is translated as CAWSVQGRAEAFF. The V and J genes are TRBV30 and TRBJ1-1, with D possibly being TRBD1 (6 bases). Germline V lookup: CDR1 GTSNPN, CDR2 SVGIG (reference sequence). Trimming stripped 0 bases from V and 6 bases from J, with 11 bases between. The CDR3 sequence is 13 residues long.

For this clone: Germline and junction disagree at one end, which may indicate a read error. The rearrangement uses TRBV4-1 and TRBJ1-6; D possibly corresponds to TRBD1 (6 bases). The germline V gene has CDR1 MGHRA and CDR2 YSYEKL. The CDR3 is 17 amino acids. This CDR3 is CASSQDQGGIDNSPFHF. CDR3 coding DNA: TGCGCCAGCAGCCAAGATCAAGGGGGTATAGATAATTCACCCTTCCACTTT.

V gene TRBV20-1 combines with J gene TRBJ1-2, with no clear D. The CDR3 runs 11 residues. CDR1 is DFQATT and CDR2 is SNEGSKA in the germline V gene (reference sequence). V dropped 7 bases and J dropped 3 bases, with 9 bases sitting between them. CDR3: CSVPGYYGYTF. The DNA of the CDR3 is TGCAGTGTCCCCGGGTACTATGGCTACACCTTC.

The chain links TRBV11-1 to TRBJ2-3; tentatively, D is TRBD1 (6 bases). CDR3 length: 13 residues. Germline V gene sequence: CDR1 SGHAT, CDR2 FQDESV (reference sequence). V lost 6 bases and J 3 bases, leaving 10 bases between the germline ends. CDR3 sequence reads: CASRNTGTDTQYF. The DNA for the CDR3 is TGTGCCAGCAGAAATACAGGGACAGATACGCAGTATTTT.

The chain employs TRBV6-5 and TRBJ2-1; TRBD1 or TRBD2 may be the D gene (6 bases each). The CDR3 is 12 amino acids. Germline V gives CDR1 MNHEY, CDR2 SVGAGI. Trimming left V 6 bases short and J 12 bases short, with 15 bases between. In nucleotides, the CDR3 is TGTGCCAGCAGAGCCGCAAGGGGGGCGCAGTTCTTC. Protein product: CASRAARGAQFF.